The clone carrying this T cell receptor beta chain appeared many times. Its antigen is unknown. The data originate from a study of molecular identifiers for immune sequencing clone quantification. Notes on the study in general: Same-barcode identical TCR molecules could make highly expanded clones look smaller than they are. Spiked Jurkat TCR RNA equivalent to one cell was reportedly detectable in 800,000 to 1,000,000 naive cells.

TCRdb re-called the PCR reads with MiXCR, one entry per CDR3 protein. The sample holds 600,000 to 650,000 distinct CDR3 sequences, approximately 20% seen once. Construction of naive CD8 libraries employed roughly 20,000 to 1,000,000 sorted cells together with 10%, 30% or 50% RNA. The CD8+CD4-CCR7+CD45RA+ phenotype defined the sorted naive CD8 T cells. V dropped 5 bases and J dropped 1 base, with 11 bases sitting between them. Per germline, CDR1 SGDLS and CDR2 YYNGEE. The CDR3 loop spans 14 amino acids. The rearrangement joins TRBV9 to TRBJ2-3; perhaps D is TRBD1 or TRBD2 (5 bases each). This sequence originates from a human donor in good health. Some libraries in this study had Jurkat cell RNA spiked in. Material: naive CD8+ T cells from blood, with Jurkat cell RNA spiked in. Indicated subset: FACS-sorted CD8+CD4-CCR7+CD45RA+ naive T cells. CDR3 sequence: CASSVGVGTDTQYF. CDR3 DNA: TGTGCCAGCAGTGTGGGGGTGGGCACAGATACGCAGTATTTT. The full variable domain, rest sourced from reference TRBV9 and TRBJ2-3, is DSGVTQTPKHLITATGQRVTLRCSPRSGDLSVYWYQQSLDQGLQFLIQYYNGEERAKGNILERFSAQQFPDLHSELNLSSLELGDSALYFCASSVGVGTDTQYFGPGTRLTVL.